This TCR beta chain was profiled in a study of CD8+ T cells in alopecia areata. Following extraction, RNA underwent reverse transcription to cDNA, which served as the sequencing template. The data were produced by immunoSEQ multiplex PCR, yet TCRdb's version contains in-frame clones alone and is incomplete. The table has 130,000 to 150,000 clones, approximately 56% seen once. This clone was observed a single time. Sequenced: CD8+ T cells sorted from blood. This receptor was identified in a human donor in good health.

This chain's CDR3 is CASSVGLKGIHEQYF. In nucleotides, the CDR3 is TGTGCCAGCAGCGTAGGGTTGAAAGGGATCCACGAGCAGTACTTC. The rearrangement joins TRBV9 to TRBJ2-7, with D hard to call. The CDR3 totals 15 residues. Trimming left V 0 bases short and J 5 bases short, with 15 bases between. Germline V gene lookup returns CDR1 SGDLS and CDR2 YYNGEE.